What follows is one TCR beta chain and its context. Its specificity is unknown. The data belong to a study of cytomegalovirus exposure and HLA in healthy donors. Study results and caveats: Rare sequences made up most TCRs, while some public TCRs were found in many donors.

Primers: 60 Vbeta forward and 13 Jbeta reverse. The assay was immunoSEQ multiplex PCR, and TCRdb's table has in-frame clones only and misses some. The data show 100,000 to 150,000 clones, 8% to 11% seen once. Between the trimmed V and J ends, which lost 2 bases and 0 bases, there was a span of 7 bases. The germline CDR1 and CDR2 sequences are SGHNT and YYREEE (reference sequence). CDR3 length equals 14 residues. This clonotype originated in a woman under 30 in good health and CMV-seropositive. This sequence joins TRBV5-4 and TRBJ2-3; maybe TRBD1 (5 bases). Sequenced sample: PBMCs. The CDR3 nucleotides read TGTGCCAGCAGCTTTCGACAGAGCACAGATACGCAGTATTTT. Its protein is CASSFRQSTDTQYF.